The rows below give T cell receptor beta chains drawn from one sample of a study of graft-versus-host responses after intestinal transplantation. The repertoire was sequenced with immunoSEQ multiplex PCR; TCRdb's copy has only in-frame clones and lacks some. The data show 12,000 or so clones, about four fifths seen once. Sample: PBMCs, taken nearly 500 days after intestinal transplant. The receptors here all came from a human patient who received an intestinal transplant, so some T cells may come from the graft donor. CDR3s include the opening cysteine and the closing phenylalanine or tryptophan. The D gene is left open where the match is weak. Clone size is shown for a subset of rows, as once, few, many or a class of expanded clone.

v_gene	j_gene	abundance	d_gene	CDR3aa	CDR3nt
TRBV6-5	TRBJ1-1	.	.	CASSPEWGEAFF	TGTGCCAGCAGTCCTGAATGGGGGGAAGCTTTCTTT
TRBV7-6	TRBJ2-7	once	.	CASSFGDPNYYEQYF	TGTGCCAGCAGCTTTGGGGATCCAAACTACTACGAGCAGTACTTC
TRBV19	TRBJ1-5	.	.	CASSIRSGNQPQHF	TGTGCCAGTAGTATCCGGTCAGGAAATCAGCCCCAGCATTTT
TRBV29-1	TRBJ2-7	.	TRBD1	CSVEGTGVYEQYF	TGCAGCGTTGAAGGGACAGGGGTCTACGAGCAGTACTTC
TRBV6-1	TRBJ1-4	.	TRBD1	CASSEGTGAEKLFF	TGTGCCAGCAGTGAAGGGACAGGGGCTGAAAAACTGTTTTTT
TRBV5-4	TRBJ2-7	.	TRBD1	CASSWSGTVSYEQYF	TGTGCCAGCAGCTGGTCCGGGACAGTCTCCTACGAGCAGTACTTC
TRBV7-3	TRBJ2-3	.	TRBD2	CASSLTSGSTDTQYF	TGTGCCAGCAGCTTGACTAGCGGGAGCACAGATACGCAGTATTTT
TRBV27	TRBJ2-1	.	TRBD1	CASSRQGAYNEQFF	TGTGCCAGCAGTAGACAGGGTGCCTACAATGAGCAGTTCTTC
TRBV19	TRBJ2-7	.	TRBD2	CASSIARGAGGDEQYF	TGTGCCAGTAGTATAGCGCGTGGGGCGGGGGGCGACGAGCAGTACTTC
TRBV7-9	TRBJ1-1	few	.	CASSPRGQANTEAFF	TGTGCCAGCAGCCCACGAGGGCAGGCGAACACTGAAGCTTTCTTT
TRBV10-3	TRBJ2-7	.	.	CAIRRDASSYEQYF	TGTGCCATCAGGAGGGACGCTAGCTCCTACGAGCAGTACTTC
TRBV12-5	TRBJ2-4	.	TRBD1	CASGSEDRKNIQYF	TGTGCTAGTGGCTCGGAGGACAGGAAAAACATTCAGTACTTC
TRBV4-1	TRBJ2-3	.	TRBD2	CASSQGLTGGPSTDTQYF	TGCGCCAGCAGCCAAGGACTAACGGGGGGGCCTAGCACAGATACGCAGTATTTT
TRBV12-5	TRBJ1-1	once	TRBD1	CASGFLPAGGAGLIAEAFF	TGTGCTAGTGGTTTCCTCCCTGCAGGGGGCGCTGGCCTAATTGCTGAAGCTTTCTTT
TRBV5-6	TRBJ2-3	few	.	CASSLQSGARDTQYF	TGTGCCAGCAGCTTGCAGTCGGGAGCACGAGATACGCAGTATTTT
TRBV19	TRBJ2-2	.	TRBD2	CASSTPSGSTGELFF	TGTGCCAGTAGTACGCCTAGCGGGAGCACCGGGGAGCTGTTTTTT
TRBV19	TRBJ1-4	.	.	CATIRGSDEKLFF	TGTGCCACTATACGGGGCTCGGATGAAAAACTGTTTTTT
TRBV6-5	TRBJ2-2	.	.	CASRGGTGELFF	TGTGCCAGCCGAGGGGGCACCGGGGAGCTGTTTTTT
TRBV5-4	TRBJ2-7	once	.	CASRPQFRGDNEQYF	TGTGCCAGCAGACCCCAGTTCAGGGGGGACAACGAGCAGTACTTC
TRBV4-2	TRBJ1-5	.	.	CASSLHLGDQPQHF	TGTGCCAGCAGCCTCCACTTGGGCGATCAGCCCCAGCATTTT